The next 2 T cell receptor beta chains were all read from a single sample in a study of cytomegalovirus exposure and HLA in healthy donors. Repertoires were generated with immunoSEQ multiplex PCR, while TCRdb's copy carries only in-frame clones and drops some. The sample consists of approximately 110,000 clones, around 94% of them appearing once. Sequencing was carried out using PBMCs. Every receptor here comes from a woman between 18 and 29 years old in good health and CMV-seronegative.

The J gene is TRBJ2-3, the V gene TRBV30; the D is unclear. The CDR3 loop spans 10 amino acids. V was pared by 7 bases and J by 3 bases, with 5 bases between. Germline CDR1 is GTSNPN and CDR2 is SVGIG (reference sequence). The CDR3 nucleotides read TGTGCCTCCGTAACAGATACGCAGTATTTT. Translation: CASVTDTQYF.

The chain has TRBV9 and TRBJ2-1; TRBD2 aligns across 16 bases. Germline CDR1 is SGDLS and CDR2 is YYNGEE. The CDR3 loop spans 17 amino acids. V shed 4 bases and J 7 bases; nucleotides not matched to a gene: 8. In DNA, the CDR3 is TGTGCCAGCAGCCCTGAGGGACTAGCGGGAGGGAGGAATGAGCAGTTCTTC. Protein: CASSPEGLAGGRNEQFF.